The 11 T cell receptor beta chains below all came from one sample that was sequenced in a study of blood T cell repertoires in COVID-19 (TCRdb year 2020). Library method: the immunoSEQ multiplex PCR assay. TCRdb stores this immuneACCESS table with in-frame sequences only. Part of the clones is absent; in the studies checked, under half of the shortfall reflects unresolved V genes, and no reason is known for the rest. This sample has under 350,000 clones in its table, and 70% to 90% of those were observed once. The leading ten clones occupy 9.5% to 12% of the sample. The source material was peripheral blood. These TCRs come from a woman in her 70s with acute or convalescent COVID-19.

In DNA form, the CDR3 reads TGTGCCAGCAGTTTTTATAGGGGGCGCCAGTACTTC. Protein: CASSFYRGRQYF. The gene calls are TRBV12-3 or TRBV12-4 and TRBJ2-5; 7 bases are a match to TRBD1. J lost 10 bases, V lost 3 bases, and 5 bases had no gene match. CDR3 length equals 12 residues.

The genes are TRBV6-5 and TRBJ1-1, with 8 bases that match TRBD1. V shed 4 bases, J shed 0 bases, and the junction held 4 bases outside the gene matches. CDR3 length: 15 residues. The germline V gene encodes CDR1 MNHEY and CDR2 SVGAGI. This CDR3 reads CASSFLTGVNTEAFF. The CDR3 bases are TGTGCCAGCAGTTTCCTGACAGGGGTGAACACTGAAGCTTTCTTT.

This clone showed up just a few times. This sequence joins TRBV5-5 and TRBJ1-5, with D hard to call. The CDR3 totals 14 residues. Germline V gene data show CDR1 as SGHKS and CDR2 as YYEKEE (reference sequence). Trimming took 1 base from V and 1 from J, leaving 6 bases between them. CDR3 loop: CASSLTGSNQPQHF. As DNA, the CDR3 is TGTGCCAGCAGCTTGACGGGGAGCAATCAGCCCCAGCATTTT. The complete variable domain, with remaining parts taken from reference TRBV5-5 and TRBJ1-5, reads DAGVTQSPTHLIKTRGQQVTLRCSPISGHKSVSWYQQVLGQGPQFIFQYYEKEERGRGNFPDRFSARQFPNYSSELNVNALLLGDSALYLCASSLTGSNQPQHFGDGTRLSIL.

V is TRBV2 and J is TRBJ1-1; 11 nucleotides align to TRBD1. The V and J ends lost 5 bases and 4 bases, in that order; junction bases with no gene match: 3. CDR3 length: 14 amino acids. The germline gives CDR1 SNHLY, CDR2 FYNNEI. The CDR3 loop is CASSRTGGITEAFF. The CDR3 DNA reads as TGTGCCAGCAGTCGGACAGGGGGCATCACTGAAGCTTTCTTT.

In this sample, this clone turned up a few times. The V and J genes are TRBV2 and TRBJ1-3; D call uncertain. Between the trimmed V and J ends, which lost 4 bases and 0 bases, there was a span of 10 bases. Germline-derived CDR1 and CDR2 are SNHLY and FYNNEI. The length of the CDR3 is 15 residues. Here the CDR3 DNA reads TGTGCCAGCAGTGCTCGTCCGAGCTCTGGAAACACCATATATTTT. It codes for CASSARPSSGNTIYF.

The rearrangement uses TRBV5-1 and TRBJ2-3; D possibly corresponds to TRBD2 (6 bases). Trimming pared 0 bases from V and 1 base from J, leaving 9 bases between. The germline CDR1 and CDR2 sequences are SGHRS and YFSETQ. This CDR3 is built from 15 residues. Here the CDR3 DNA reads TGCGCCAGCAGCTTGGTGGGCGGGGGCACAGATACGCAGTATTTT. Its protein product is CASSLVGGGTDTQYF.

In this sample, this clone turned up a few times. The rearrangement links TRBV5-4 to TRBJ1-1; 9 nucleotides align to TRBD1. After removal of 4 bases from V and 2 bases from J, the junction contained 3 bases not matched to a gene. Germline CDR1 reads SGHNT; CDR2 reads YYREEE (reference sequence). The CDR3 loop spans 14 amino acids. DNA of the CDR3: TGTGCCAGCAGCCAGGACAGGGGAAACACTGAAGCTTTCTTT. Its translation: CASSQDRGNTEAFF.

CDR3 nucleotide sequence: TGTGCCAGCAGTGTAAGGGGGAACACTGAAGCTTTCTTT. The encoded protein is CASSVRGNTEAFF. The V call is TRBV2, the J call TRBJ1-1; maybe TRBD1 (5 bases). This CDR3 has 13 amino acids. Germline V lookup: CDR1 SNHLY, CDR2 FYNNEI. Trimming stripped 4 bases from V and 1 base from J, with 7 bases between.

The J gene is TRBJ2-5, the V gene TRBV18; D may be TRBD2 (6 bases). This CDR3 comprises 15 residues. The V gene's germline CDR1 is KGHSH and CDR2 LQKENI. V shed 2 bases and J shed 0 bases, with 10 bases lying between them. The CDR3 DNA sequence: TGTGCCAGCTCACCAAGTGGGGGGTACCAAGAGACCCAGTACTTC. Translation: CASSPSGGYQETQYF.

There are a few counts of this clone. The genes are TRBV19 and TRBJ1-2; D is perhaps TRBD1 (5 bases). The CDR3 consists of 15 residues. From germline, CDR1 is LNHDA and CDR2 SQIVND (reference sequence). The germline V and J ends were trimmed by 7 bases and 0 bases, with 15 bases remaining between them. The CDR3 sequence: CASTSSAGANYGYTF. The CDR3 DNA reads TGTGCCAGTACATCGTCGGCGGGGGCTAACTATGGCTACACCTTC.

The rearrangement joins TRBV10-3 to TRBJ2-1, with 7 nucleotides matching TRBD1. V lost 6 bases and J lost 6; bases outside the gene matches: 5. From germline, CDR1 is ENHRY and CDR2 SYGVKD. The CDR3 length is 13 residues. DNA of the CDR3: TGTGCCATCAGCGACAGGGAGTTCAATGAGCAGTTCTTC. Translating gives CAISDREFNEQFF.